Listed here are 13 T cell receptor beta chains from one sample, sequenced in a study of blood T cell repertoires in COVID-19. Profiling relied on immunoSEQ multiplex PCR, and the TCRdb table lists in-frame clones only, not all of them. The sample carries approximately 30,000 clones, more than 75% recorded once. What was sequenced was peripheral blood. Source of these receptors: an older woman with acute or convalescent COVID-19.

V and J are TRBV11-2 and TRBJ2-1, with 10 bases that match TRBD2. The germline V gene has CDR1 SGHAT and CDR2 FQNNGV. The CDR3 is made up of 14 amino acids. Germline trimming cut 5 bases from V and 9 bases from J; bases unmatched to any gene: 7. The DNA of the CDR3 is TGTGCCAGCAGCGCCCTAGCGGGGGTACCTGAGCAGTTCTTC. This translates into CASSALAGVPEQFF.

The chain has TRBV5-1 and TRBJ2-3, with 9 nucleotides matching TRBD1. CDR3 length equals 16 residues. The V segment lost 4 bases and the J segment 0 bases; nucleotides outside the gene matches: 6. CDR1 is SGHRS, CDR2 YFSETQ, per germline. The CDR3, as DNA: TGCGCCAGCAGCGCGGGACAGGGTTCTAGCACAGATACGCAGTATTTT. It is translated as CASSAGQGSSTDTQYF.

The table lists this clone with a few counts. The rearrangement joins TRBV7-6 to TRBJ2-3; D is possibly TRBD2 (6 bases). Germline V gives CDR1 SGHVS, CDR2 FNYEAQ. The CDR3 covers 15 residues. The V gene lost 4 bases and the J gene lost 5 bases, with 16 bases spanning the gap. The DNA of the CDR3 is TGTGCCAGCAGCTCCCGGGGGAGCACCATAGATACGCAGTATTTT. Residues: CASSSRGSTIDTQYF.

This clone counts as medium-sized. In DNA form, the CDR3 reads TGTGCCAGCAGCTTAAGTGGCGGGGGGCCGTGGGACGAGCAGTACTTC. Encoded protein: CASSLSGGGPWDEQYF. The rearrangement joins TRBV7-9 to TRBJ2-7; 8 positions agree with TRBD2. V lost 2 bases to trimming and J lost 5 bases; unmatched junction nucleotides: 11. The germline V gene has CDR1 SEHNR and CDR2 FQNEAQ (reference sequence). CDR3 length: 16 amino acids. Together with reference TRBV7-9 and TRBJ2-7, the CDR3 gives the full variable domain: DTGVSQNPRHKITKRGQNVTFRCDPISEHNRLYWYRQTLGQGPEFLTYFQNEAQLEKSRLLSDRFSAERPKGSFSTLEIQRTEQGDSAMYLCASSLSGGGPWDEQYFGPGTRLTVT.

The count of this clone is one. Other DNA sequences within the sample encode an identical CDR3. The chain uses TRBV18 and TRBJ2-7, with D unclear. Germline V gene data show CDR1 as KGHSH and CDR2 as LQKENI. V was pared by 1 base and J by 5 bases, with 6 bases between. The CDR3 has 12 residues. CDR3 residues: CASSPQAHEQYF. CDR3 in DNA: TGTGCCAGCTCACCACAAGCCCACGAGCAGTACTTC.

This chain uses TRBV11-2 with TRBJ1-6, with 8 bases lining up with TRBD1. Germline lookup yields CDR1 SGHAT and CDR2 FQNNGV. The trim removed 4 bases at V and 9 bases at J, leaving 5 bases unmatched. The CDR3 contains 14 residues. The CDR3 reads CASSYGTGLSPLHF. The CDR3 coding sequence is TGTGCCAGCAGCTACGGGACAGGTCTTTCACCCCTCCACTTT.

The V gene is TRBV7-2, the J gene TRBJ1-2; no clear D gene. CDR3 length: 14 amino acids. V was clipped by 4 bases and J by 8 bases, with 17 bases between them. Germline CDR1 is SGHTA and CDR2 is FQGNSA. CDR3: CASSSHPGSSGYTF. DNA for the CDR3: TGTGCCAGCAGCTCTCATCCGGGTTCGAGCGGCTACACCTTC. The whole variable domain, filled in from reference TRBV7-2 and TRBJ1-2, reads GAGVSQSPSNKVTEKGKDVELRCDPISGHTALYWYRQSLGQGLEFLIYFQGNSAPDKSGLPSDRFSAERTGGSVSTLTIQRTQQEDSAVYLCASSSHPGSSGYTFGSGTRLTVV.

The genes are TRBV6-5 and TRBJ1-6; 11 bases are shared with TRBD1. V dropped 0 bases and J dropped 9; count of bases not matched to a gene: 1. The CDR3 is 15 residues long. CDR1 MNHEY and CDR2 SVGAGI come from the germline V gene. The CDR3 nucleotides are TGTGCCAGCAGTTACTCCGGGACAGGGGGTTCACCCCTCCACTTT. This gives the protein CASSYSGTGGSPLHF.

The rearrangement links TRBV9 to TRBJ2-7; 10 bases are shared with TRBD2. Germline V gene sequence: CDR1 SGDLS, CDR2 YYNGEE. The CDR3 spans 16 residues. V lost 4 bases and J lost 3; bases outside the gene matches: 10. The CDR3 here is CASSSTGTSVFYEQYF. CDR3 nucleotide sequence: TGTGCCAGCAGCTCGACCGGGACTAGCGTTTTCTACGAGCAGTACTTC.

The chain joins TRBV5-4 to TRBJ2-2; 7 positions agree with TRBD2. CDR3 length equals 15 residues. Germline-derived CDR1 and CDR2 are SGHNT and YYREEE (reference sequence). V was pared by 0 bases and J by 7 bases, with 6 bases of the junction left unmatched. The CDR3 region has the DNA TGTGCCAGCAGCTTGGCCGGACTAGTGGGCGGGGAGCTGTTTTTT. Translating it yields CASSLAGLVGGELFF.

This clone was seen a few times. The chain links TRBV6-5 to TRBJ1-2, with a tentative D call TRBD1 (6 bases). CDR3 length: 14 residues. Germline V gene lookup returns CDR1 MNHEY and CDR2 SVGAGI. V gave up 0 bases and J gave up 8 bases, with 13 bases separating them. The DNA of the CDR3 is TGTGCCAGCAGTTACTCCGGGACATCGGGGGGCTACACCTTC. Protein product: CASSYSGTSGGYTF.

The V call is TRBV6-2 or TRBV6-3, the J call TRBJ1-2; no clear D gene. The germline V and J ends were trimmed by 0 bases and 4 bases, with 6 bases remaining between them. The CDR3 has 13 amino acids. Per germline, CDR1 MNHEY and CDR2 SVGEGT. The DNA for the CDR3 is TGTGCCAGCAGTTACTCACTCTCCTATGGCTACACCTTC. Residues: CASSYSLSYGYTF.

The gene calls are TRBV6-6 and TRBJ2-1, with D possibly being TRBD2 (7 bases). The CDR3 has 14 amino acids. Trimming removed 7 bases at V and 3 bases at J, with 13 bases between. Germline CDR1 reads MNHNY; CDR2 reads SVGAGI (reference sequence). The CDR3 coding sequence is TGTGCCAGCAATACGGGGGGACACTACAATGAGCAGTTCTTC. It codes for CASNTGGHYNEQFF.